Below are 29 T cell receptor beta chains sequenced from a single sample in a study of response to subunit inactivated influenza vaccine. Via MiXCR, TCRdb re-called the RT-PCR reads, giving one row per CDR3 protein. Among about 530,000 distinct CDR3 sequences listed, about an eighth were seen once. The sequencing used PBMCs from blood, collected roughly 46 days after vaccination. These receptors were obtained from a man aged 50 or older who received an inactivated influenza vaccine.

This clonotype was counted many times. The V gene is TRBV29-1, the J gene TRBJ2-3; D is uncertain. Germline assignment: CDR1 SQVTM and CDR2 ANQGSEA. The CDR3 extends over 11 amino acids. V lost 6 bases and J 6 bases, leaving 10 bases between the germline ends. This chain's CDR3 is CSVWSPDTQYF. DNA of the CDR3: TGCAGCGTCTGGTCCCCCGATACGCAGTATTTT.

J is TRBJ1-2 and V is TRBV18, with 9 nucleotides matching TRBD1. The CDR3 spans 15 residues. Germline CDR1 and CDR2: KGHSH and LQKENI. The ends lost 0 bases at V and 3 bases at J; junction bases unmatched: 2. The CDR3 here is CASSPPGQGHYGYTF. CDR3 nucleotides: TGTGCCAGCTCACCACCTGGACAGGGGCACTATGGCTACACCTTC. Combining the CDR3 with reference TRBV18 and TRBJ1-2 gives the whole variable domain NAGVMQNPRHLVRRRGQEARLRCSPMKGHSHVYWYRQLPEEGLKFMVYLQKENIIDESGMPKERFSAEFPKEGPSILRIQQVVRGDSAAYFCASSPPGQGHYGYTFGSGTRLTVV.

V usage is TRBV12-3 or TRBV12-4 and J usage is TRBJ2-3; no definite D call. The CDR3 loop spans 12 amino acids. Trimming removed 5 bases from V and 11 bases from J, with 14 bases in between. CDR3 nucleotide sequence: TGTGCCAGCAGTGTTATGGGGAAGGAGCAGTATTTT. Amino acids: CASSVMGKEQYF.

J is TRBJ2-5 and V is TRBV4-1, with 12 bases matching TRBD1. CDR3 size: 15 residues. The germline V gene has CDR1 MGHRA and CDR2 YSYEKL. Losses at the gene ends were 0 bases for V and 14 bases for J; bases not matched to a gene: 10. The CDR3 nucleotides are TGCGCCAGCAGCCAAGATAGTGGGACAGGGGGCGGAAGATACTTC. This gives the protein CASSQDSGTGGGRYF.

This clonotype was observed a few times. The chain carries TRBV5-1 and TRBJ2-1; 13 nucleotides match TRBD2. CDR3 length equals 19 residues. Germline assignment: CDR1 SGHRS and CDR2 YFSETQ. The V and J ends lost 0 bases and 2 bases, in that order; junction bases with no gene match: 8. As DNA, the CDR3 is TGCGCCAGCAGCTTGGTTACCCGACTAGCGGGAGGCGCCTACAATGAGCAGTTCTTC. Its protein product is CASSLVTRLAGGAYNEQFF.

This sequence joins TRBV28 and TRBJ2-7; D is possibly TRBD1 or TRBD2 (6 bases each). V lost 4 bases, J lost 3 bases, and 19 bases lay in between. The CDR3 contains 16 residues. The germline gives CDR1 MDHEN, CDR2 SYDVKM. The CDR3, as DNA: TGTGCCAGCAGTTCCCCGGGGACAAACGGGGGCTACGAGCAGTACTTC. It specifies CASSSPGTNGGYEQYF.

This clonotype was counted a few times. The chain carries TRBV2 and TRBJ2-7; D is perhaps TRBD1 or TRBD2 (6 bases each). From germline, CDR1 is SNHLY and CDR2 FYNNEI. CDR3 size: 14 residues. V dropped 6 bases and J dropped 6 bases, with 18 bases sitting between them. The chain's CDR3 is CASSPTAQGGEQYF. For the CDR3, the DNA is TGTGCCAGCAGCCCCACCGCACAGGGAGGCGAGCAGTACTTC.

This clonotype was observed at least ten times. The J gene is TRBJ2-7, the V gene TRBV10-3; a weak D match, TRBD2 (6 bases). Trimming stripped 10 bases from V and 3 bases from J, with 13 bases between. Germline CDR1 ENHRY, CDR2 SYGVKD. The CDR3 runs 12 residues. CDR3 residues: CATGTYFYEQYF. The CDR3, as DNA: TGTGCCACCGGGACTTACTTCTACGAGCAGTACTTC.

The CDR3 bases are TGTGCCAGCAGCTTATCGCAGGGGTTAAATACGCAGTATTTT. Translating gives CASSLSQGLNTQYF. The rearrangement uses TRBV7-2 and TRBJ2-3; a weak D match, TRBD1 (6 bases). V was pared by 2 bases and J by 7 bases, with 13 bases between. Germline CDR1 is SGHTA and CDR2 is FQGNSA. This CDR3 is built from 14 residues.

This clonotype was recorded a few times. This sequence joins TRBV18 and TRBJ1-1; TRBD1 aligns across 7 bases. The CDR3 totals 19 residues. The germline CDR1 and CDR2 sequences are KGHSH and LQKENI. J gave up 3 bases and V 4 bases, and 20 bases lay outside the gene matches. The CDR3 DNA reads TGTGCCAGCTCACACTGGAGAGGACAGGCCTTCTCCCGGGACACTGAAGCTTTCTTT. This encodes CASSHWRGQAFSRDTEAFF.

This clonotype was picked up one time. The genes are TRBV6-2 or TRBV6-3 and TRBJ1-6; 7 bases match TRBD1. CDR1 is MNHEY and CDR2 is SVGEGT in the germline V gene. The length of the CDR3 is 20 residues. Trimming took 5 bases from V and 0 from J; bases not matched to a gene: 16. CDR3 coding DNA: TGTGCCAGCAGTCCTCTACGAAATCCCAGGGACAGCTCCTATAATTCACCCCTCCACTTT. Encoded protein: CASSPLRNPRDSSYNSPLHF.

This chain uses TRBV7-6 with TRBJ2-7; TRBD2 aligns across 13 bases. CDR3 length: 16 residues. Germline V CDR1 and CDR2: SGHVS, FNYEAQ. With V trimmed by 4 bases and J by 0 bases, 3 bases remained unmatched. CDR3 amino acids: CASSSRTSGSSYEQYF. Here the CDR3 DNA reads TGTGCCAGCAGCTCCCGGACTAGCGGGAGCTCCTACGAGCAGTACTTC.

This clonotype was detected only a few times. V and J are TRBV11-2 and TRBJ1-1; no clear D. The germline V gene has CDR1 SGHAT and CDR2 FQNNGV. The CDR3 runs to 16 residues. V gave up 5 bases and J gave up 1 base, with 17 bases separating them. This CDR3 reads CASSKTAKTGNTEAFF. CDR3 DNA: TGTGCCAGCAGCAAAACAGCGAAGACTGGGAACACTGAAGCTTTCTTT.

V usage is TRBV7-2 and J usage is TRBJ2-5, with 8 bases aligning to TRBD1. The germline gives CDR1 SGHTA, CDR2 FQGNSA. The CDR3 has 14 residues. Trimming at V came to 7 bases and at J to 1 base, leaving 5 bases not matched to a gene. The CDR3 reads CASTQGTGQETQYF. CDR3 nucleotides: TGTGCCAGCACCCAGGGGACAGGCCAAGAGACCCAGTACTTC.

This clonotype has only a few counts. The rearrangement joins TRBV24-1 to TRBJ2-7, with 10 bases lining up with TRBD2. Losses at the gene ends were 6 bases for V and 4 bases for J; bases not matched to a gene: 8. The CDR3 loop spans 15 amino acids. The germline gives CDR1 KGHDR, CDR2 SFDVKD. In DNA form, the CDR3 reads TGTGCCACCAGTAGTCTAGCGGGAGCAGGGTACGAGCAGTACTTC. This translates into CATSSLAGAGYEQYF.

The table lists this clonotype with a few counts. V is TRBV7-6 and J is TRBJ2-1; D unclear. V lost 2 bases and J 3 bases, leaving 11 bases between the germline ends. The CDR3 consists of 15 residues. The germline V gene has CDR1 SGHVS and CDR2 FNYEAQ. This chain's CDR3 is CASSLRSPGYNEQFF. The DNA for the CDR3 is TGTGCCAGCAGCTTACGGTCTCCGGGCTACAATGAGCAGTTCTTC.

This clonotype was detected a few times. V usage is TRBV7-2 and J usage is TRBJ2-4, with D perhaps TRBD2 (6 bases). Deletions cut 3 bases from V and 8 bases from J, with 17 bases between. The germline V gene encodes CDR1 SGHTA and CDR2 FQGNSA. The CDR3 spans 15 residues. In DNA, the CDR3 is TGTGCCAGCAGCTTCTACGCGGGAAAAGGGGACATTCAGTACTTC. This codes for CASSFYAGKGDIQYF.

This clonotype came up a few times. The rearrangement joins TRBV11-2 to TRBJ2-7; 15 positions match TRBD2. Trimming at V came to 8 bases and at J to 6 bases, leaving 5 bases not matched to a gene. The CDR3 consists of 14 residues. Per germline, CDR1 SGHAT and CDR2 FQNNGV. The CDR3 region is CASRGLAGGFEQYF. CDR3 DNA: TGTGCCAGCCGGGGACTAGCGGGAGGTTTCGAGCAGTACTTC. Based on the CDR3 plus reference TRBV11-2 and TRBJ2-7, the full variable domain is EAGVAQSPRYKIIEKRQSVAFWCNPISGHATLYWYQQILGQGPKLLIQFQNNGVVDDSQLPKDRFSAERLKGVDSTLKIQPAKLEDSAVYLCASRGLAGGFEQYFGPGTRLTVT.

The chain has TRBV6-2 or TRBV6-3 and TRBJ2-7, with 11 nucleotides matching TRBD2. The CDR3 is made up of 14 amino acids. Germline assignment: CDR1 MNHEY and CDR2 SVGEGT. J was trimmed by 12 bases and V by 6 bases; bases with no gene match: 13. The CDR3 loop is CASRRSGTSGFLYF. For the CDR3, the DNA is TGTGCCAGCAGACGTTCCGGGACTAGCGGCTTTCTGTACTTC.

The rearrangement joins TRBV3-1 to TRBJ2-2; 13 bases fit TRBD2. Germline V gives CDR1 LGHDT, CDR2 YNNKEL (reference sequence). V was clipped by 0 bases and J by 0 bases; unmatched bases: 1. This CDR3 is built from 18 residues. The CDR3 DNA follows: TGTGCCAGCAGCCAAGAGGGACTAGCGGGATCGAACACCGGGGAGCTGTTTTTT. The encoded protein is CASSQEGLAGSNTGELFF.

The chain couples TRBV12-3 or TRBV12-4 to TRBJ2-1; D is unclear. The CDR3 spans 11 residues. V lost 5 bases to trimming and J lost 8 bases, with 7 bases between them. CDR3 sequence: CASSPQYEQFF. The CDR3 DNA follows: TGTGCCAGCAGTCCCCAGTATGAGCAGTTCTTC.

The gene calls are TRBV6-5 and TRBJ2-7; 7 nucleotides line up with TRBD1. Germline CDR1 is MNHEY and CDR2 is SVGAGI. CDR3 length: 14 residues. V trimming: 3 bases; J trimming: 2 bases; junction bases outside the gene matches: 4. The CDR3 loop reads CASSYKQGTYEQYF. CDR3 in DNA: TGTGCCAGCAGTTATAAACAGGGGACCTACGAGCAGTACTTC.

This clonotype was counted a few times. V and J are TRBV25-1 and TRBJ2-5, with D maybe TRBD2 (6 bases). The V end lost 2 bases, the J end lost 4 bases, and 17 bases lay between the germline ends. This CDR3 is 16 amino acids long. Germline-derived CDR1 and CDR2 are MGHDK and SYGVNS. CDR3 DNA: TGTGCCAGCAGTGAAAGGAGTAGCGGCGCCTTAGAGACCCAGTACTTC. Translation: CASSERSSGALETQYF.

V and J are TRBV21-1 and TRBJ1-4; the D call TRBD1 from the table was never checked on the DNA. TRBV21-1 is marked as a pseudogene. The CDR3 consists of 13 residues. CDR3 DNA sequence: TGTGCCAGCCTCGAGGGACCTAATGAAAAACTGTTTTTT. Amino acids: CASLEGPNEKLFF.

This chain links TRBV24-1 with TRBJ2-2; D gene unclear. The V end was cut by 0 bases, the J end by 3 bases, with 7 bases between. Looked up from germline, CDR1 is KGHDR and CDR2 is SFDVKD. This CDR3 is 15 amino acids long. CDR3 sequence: CATSDLAADTGELFF. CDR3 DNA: TGTGCCACCAGTGATTTGGCCGCCGACACCGGGGAGCTGTTTTTT.

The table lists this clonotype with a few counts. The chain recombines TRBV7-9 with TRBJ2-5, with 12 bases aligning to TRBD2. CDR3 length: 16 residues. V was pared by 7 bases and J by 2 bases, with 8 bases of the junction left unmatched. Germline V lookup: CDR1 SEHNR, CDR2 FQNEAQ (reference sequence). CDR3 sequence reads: CASTWLAGGSQETQYF. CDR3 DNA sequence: TGTGCCAGCACTTGGCTAGCGGGAGGGTCTCAAGAGACCCAGTACTTC.

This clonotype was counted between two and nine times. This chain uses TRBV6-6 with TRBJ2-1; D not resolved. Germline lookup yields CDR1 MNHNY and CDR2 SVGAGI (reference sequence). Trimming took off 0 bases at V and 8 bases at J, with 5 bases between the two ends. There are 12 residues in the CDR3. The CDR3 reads CASSYSVDEQFF. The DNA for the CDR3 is TGTGCCAGCAGTTACTCAGTCGATGAGCAGTTCTTC.

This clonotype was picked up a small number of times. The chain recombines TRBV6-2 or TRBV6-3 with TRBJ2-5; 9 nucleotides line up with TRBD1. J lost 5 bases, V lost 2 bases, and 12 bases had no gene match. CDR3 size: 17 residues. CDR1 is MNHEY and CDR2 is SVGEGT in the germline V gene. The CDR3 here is CASSYPIDRGIDETQYF. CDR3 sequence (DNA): TGTGCCAGCAGTTACCCCATCGACAGGGGGATTGACGAGACCCAGTACTTC.

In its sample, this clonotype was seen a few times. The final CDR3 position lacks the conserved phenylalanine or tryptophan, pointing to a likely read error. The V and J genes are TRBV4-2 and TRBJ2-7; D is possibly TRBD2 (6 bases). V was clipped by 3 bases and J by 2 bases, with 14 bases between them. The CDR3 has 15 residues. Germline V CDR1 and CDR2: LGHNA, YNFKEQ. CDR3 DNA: TGTGCCAGCAGCCAGGGAGGTGGTTCAGCCTACGAGCAGTACTGT. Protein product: CASSQGGGSAYEQYC.